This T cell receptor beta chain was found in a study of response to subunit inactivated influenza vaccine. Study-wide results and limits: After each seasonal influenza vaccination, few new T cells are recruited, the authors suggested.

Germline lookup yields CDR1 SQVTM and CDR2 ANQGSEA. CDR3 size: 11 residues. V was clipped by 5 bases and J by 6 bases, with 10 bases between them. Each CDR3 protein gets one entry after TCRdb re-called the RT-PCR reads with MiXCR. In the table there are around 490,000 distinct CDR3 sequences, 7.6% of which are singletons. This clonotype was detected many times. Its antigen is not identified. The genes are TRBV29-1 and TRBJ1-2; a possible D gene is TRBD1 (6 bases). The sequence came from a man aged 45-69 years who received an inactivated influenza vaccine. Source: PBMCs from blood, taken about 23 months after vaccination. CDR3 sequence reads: CSVTGADGYTF. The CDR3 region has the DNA TGCAGCGTTACGGGGGCGGATGGCTACACCTTC.